This is a list of T cell receptor beta chains from one sample in a study of TIL therapy for anti-PD-1-resistant metastatic lung cancer. Method: immunoSEQ multiplex PCR; TCRdb's copy keeps in-frame clones and lacks some. The sample carries around 45,000 clones, 71% recorded once. The sequenced sample was tumor tissue, obtained at baseline. The origin of the receptors is a person aged 25 to 80 with non-small cell lung cancer. Each CDR3 is given with its conserved first and last residue. The D gene is left open where the match is weak. Expanded clones get a size class; other rows say once, few or many, or leave the size out.

J,length,D,size,V,CDR3,DNA
TRBJ1-5,15,TRBD1,NA,TRBV28,CASSFRAGGTQPQHF,TGTGCCAGCAGTTTTAGGGCAGGGGGGACTCAGCCCCAGCATTTT
TRBJ1-5,16,TRBD1,NA,TRBV28,CASSNLGQDSNQPQHF,TGTGCCAGCAGTAACTTGGGACAGGATAGCAATCAGCCCCAGCATTTT
TRBJ2-3,15,NA,NA,TRBV7-2,CASPRRPTSTDTQYF,TGTGCCAGCCCAAGAAGGCCAACTAGCACAGATACGCAGTATTTT
TRBJ1-3,16,NA,NA,TRBV9,CASSPRNLNSGNTIYF,TGTGCCAGCAGCCCCCGTAACCTGAACTCTGGAAACACCATATATTTT
TRBJ2-1,15,TRBD1,NA,TRBV5-6,CASSTGVSPYNEQFF,TGTGCCAGCAGTACAGGGGTCTCGCCCTACAATGAGCAGTTCTTC
TRBJ2-7,15,TRBD2,once,TRBV6-6,CASSSSTSLGYEQYF,TGTGCCAGCAGCTCCTCGACTAGCTTGGGGTACGAGCAGTACTTC
TRBJ1-6,12,NA,NA,TRBV6-1,CASSLRTEWLHF,TGTGCCAGCAGTCTTCGGACGGAATGGCTCCACTTT
TRBJ2-5,11,NA,NA,TRBV20-1,CSARYGETQYF,TGCAGTGCTAGATACGGCGAGACCCAGTACTTC
TRBJ2-7,15,TRBD2,NA,TRBV7-2,CASSLSAGDPDEQYF,TGTGCCAGCAGCTTATCCGCGGGGGACCCCGACGAGCAGTACTTC
TRBJ1-1,14,TRBD1,NA,TRBV5-4,CASSLRDRGGEAFF,TGTGCCAGCAGCCTCCGGGACAGGGGAGGTGAAGCTTTCTTT
TRBJ2-7,12,NA,few,TRBV6-1,CASRDIIREQYF,TGTGCCAGCAGAGACATTATTAGGGAGCAGTACTTC
TRBJ2-4,14,NA,NA,TRBV11-2,CASSPPGAKNIQYF,TGTGCCAGCAGCCCACCGGGAGCCAAAAACATTCAGTACTTC